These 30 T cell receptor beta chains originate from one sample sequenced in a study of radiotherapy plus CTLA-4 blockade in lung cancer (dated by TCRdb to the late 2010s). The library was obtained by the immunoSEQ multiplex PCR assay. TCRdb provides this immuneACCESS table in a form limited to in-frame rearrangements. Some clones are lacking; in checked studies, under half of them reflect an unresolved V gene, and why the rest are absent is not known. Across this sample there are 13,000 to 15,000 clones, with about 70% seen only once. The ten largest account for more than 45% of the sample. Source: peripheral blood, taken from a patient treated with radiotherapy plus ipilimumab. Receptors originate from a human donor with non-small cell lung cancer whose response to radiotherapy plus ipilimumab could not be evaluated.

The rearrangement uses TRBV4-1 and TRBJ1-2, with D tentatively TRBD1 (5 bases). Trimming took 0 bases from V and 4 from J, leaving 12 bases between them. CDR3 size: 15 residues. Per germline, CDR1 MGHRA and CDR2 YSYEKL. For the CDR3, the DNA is TGCGCCAGCAGCCAAGAGGCCCGGCAGGGCTATGGCTACACCTTC. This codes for CASSQEARQGYGYTF.

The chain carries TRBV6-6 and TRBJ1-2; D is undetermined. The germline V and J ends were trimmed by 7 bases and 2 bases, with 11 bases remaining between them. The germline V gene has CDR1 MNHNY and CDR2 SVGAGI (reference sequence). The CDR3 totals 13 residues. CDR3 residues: CASTPGVNYGYTF. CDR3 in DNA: TGTGCCAGCACCCCCGGAGTGAACTATGGCTACACCTTC.

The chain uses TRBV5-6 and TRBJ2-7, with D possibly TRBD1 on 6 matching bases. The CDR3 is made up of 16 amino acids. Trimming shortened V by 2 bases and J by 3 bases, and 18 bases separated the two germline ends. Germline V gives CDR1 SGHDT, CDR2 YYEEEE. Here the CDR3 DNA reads TGTGCCAGCAGCTTACAAGGACAGTCGATTGTCTACGAGCAGTACTTC. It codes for CASSLQGQSIVYEQYF.

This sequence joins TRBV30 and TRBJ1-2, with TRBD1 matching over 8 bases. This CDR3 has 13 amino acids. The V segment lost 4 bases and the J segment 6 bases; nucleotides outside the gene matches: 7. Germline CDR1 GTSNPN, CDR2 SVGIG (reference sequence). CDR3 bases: TGTGCCTGGATTGGACAGGGTGTAGATGGCTACACCTTC. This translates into CAWIGQGVDGYTF.

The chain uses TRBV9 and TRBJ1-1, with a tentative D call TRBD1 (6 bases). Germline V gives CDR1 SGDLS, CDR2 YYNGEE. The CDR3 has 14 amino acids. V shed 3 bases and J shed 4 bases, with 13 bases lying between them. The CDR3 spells CASSATGYGTEAFF. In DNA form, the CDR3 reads TGTGCCAGCAGCGCAACAGGGTACGGCACTGAAGCTTTCTTT.

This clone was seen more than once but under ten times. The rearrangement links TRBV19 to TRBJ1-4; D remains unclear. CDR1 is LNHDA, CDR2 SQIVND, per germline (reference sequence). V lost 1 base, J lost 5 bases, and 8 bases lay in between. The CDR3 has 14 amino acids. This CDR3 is CASSIAGNNEKLFF. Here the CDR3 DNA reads TGTGCCAGTAGTATAGCGGGGAACAATGAAAAACTGTTTTTT.

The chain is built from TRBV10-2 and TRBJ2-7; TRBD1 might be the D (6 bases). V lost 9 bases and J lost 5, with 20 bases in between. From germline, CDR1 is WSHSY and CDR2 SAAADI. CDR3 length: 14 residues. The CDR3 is CARPGVGAIHEQYF. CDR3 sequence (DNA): TGCGCCAGGCCCGGTGTGGGGGCGATCCACGAGCAGTACTTC.

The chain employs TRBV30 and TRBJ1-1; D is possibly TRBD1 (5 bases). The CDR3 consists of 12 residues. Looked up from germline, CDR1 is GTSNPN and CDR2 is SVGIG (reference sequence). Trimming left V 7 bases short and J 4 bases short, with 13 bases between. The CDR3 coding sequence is TGTGCCTCATCCCAGGGTTCCACTGAAGCTTTCTTT. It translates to CASSQGSTEAFF.

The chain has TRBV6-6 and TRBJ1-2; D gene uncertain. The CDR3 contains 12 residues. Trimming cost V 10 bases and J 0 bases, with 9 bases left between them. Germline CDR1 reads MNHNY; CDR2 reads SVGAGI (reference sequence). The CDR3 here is CAIAGTNYGYTF. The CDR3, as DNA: TGTGCCATTGCCGGTACTAACTATGGCTACACCTTC.

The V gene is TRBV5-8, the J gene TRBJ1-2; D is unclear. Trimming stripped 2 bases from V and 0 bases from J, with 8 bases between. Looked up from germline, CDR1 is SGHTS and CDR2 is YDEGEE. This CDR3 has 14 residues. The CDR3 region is CASSFSGANYGYTF. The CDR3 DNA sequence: TGTGCCAGCAGCTTTTCCGGGGCTAACTATGGCTACACCTTC. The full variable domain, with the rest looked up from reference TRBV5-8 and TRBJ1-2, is EAGVTQSPTHLIKTRGQQATLRCSPISGHTSVYWYQQALGLGLQFLLWYDEGEERNRGNFPPRFSGRQFPNYSSELNVNALELEDSALYLCASSFSGANYGYTFGSGTRLTVV.

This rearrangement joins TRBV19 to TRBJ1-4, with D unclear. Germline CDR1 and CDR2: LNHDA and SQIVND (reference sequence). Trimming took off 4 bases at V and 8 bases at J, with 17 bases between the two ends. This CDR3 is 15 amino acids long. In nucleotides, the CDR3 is TGTGCCAGTAGTACTCGGATCGGGGTCGGGGAAAAACTGTTTTTT. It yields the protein CASSTRIGVGEKLFF.

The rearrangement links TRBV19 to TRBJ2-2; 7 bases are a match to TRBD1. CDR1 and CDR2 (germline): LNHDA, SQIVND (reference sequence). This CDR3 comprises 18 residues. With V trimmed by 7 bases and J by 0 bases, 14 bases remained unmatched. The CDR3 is CASNPGSGTATNTGELFF. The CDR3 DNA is TGTGCCAGTAATCCCGGGTCCGGGACAGCCACGAACACCGGGGAGCTGTTTTTT.

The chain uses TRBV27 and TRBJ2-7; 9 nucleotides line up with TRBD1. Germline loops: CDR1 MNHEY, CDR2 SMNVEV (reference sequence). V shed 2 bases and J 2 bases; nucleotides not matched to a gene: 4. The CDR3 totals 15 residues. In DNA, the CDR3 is TGTGCCAGCAGTTTAAGACAGGGGGGCCCCTACGAGCAGTACTTC. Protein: CASSLRQGGPYEQYF.

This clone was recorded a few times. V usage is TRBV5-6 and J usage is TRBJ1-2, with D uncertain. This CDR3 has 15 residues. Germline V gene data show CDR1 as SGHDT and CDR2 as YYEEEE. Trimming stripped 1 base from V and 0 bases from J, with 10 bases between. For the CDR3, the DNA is TGTGCCAGCAGCTTGCCCCATTTTGCTAACTATGGCTACACCTTC. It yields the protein CASSLPHFANYGYTF.

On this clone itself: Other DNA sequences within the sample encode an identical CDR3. CDR3 in amino acids: CSVGQGADYGYTF. The DNA of the CDR3 is TGCAGCGTAGGACAGGGGGCGGACTATGGCTACACCTTC. V gene TRBV29-1 combines with J gene TRBJ1-2, with 11 bases matching TRBD1. Germline-derived CDR1 and CDR2 are SQVTM and ANQGSEA. V gave up 6 bases and J gave up 3 bases; unmatched junction bases: 3. The CDR3 is made up of 13 amino acids. Full variable domain (rest looked up from reference TRBV29-1 and TRBJ1-2): SAVISQKPSRDICQRGTSLTIQCQVDSQVTMMFWYRQQPGQSLTLIATANQGSEATYESGFVIDKFPISRPNLTFSTLTVSNMSPEDSSIYLCSVGQGADYGYTFGSGTRLTVV.

Written as DNA, the CDR3 is TGTGCCAGCAGGCGGACAGGACTGGGCACTGAAGCTTTCTTT. Translated, it gives CASRRTGLGTEAFF. The chain employs TRBV6-1 and TRBJ1-1; TRBD1 agrees at 7 bases. Germline V gene data show CDR1 as MNHNS and CDR2 as SASEGT. This CDR3 has 14 amino acids. V gave up 6 bases and J gave up 4 bases; unmatched junction bases: 8.

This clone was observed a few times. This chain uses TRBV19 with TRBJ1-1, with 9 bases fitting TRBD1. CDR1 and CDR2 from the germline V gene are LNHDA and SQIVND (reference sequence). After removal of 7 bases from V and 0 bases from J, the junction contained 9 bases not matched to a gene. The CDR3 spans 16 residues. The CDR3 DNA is TGTGCCAGTACCCCATGGGACAGGGAGGTGAACACTGAAGCTTTCTTT. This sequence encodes CASTPWDREVNTEAFF.

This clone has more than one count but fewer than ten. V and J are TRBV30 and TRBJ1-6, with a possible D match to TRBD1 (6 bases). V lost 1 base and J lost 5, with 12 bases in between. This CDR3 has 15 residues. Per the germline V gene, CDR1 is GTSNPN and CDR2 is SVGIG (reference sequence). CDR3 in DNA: TGTGCCTGGAGTGCGGACAGTTACCATAATTCACCCCTCCACTTT. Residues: CAWSADSYHNSPLHF.

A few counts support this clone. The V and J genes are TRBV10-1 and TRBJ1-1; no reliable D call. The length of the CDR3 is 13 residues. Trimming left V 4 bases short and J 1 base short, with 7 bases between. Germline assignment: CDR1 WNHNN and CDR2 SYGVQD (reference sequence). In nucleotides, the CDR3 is TGCGCCAGCAGTGCCGGGTGGAACACTGAAGCTTTCTTT. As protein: CASSAGWNTEAFF.

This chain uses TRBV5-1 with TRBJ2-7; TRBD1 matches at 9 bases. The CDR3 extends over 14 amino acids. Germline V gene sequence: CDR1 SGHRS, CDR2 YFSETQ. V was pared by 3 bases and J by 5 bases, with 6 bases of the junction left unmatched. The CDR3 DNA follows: TGCGCCAGCAGCTCTTCTCGGACAGGGGACGAGCAGTACTTC. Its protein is CASSSSRTGDEQYF.

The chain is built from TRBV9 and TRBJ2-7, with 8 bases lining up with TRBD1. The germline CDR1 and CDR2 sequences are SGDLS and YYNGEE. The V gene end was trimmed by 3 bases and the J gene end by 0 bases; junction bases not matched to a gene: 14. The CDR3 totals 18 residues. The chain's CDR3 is CASSAPCYRGDLSYEQYV. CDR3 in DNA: TGTGCCAGCAGCGCACCGTGTTACAGGGGGGACCTCTCCTACGAGCAGTACGTC.

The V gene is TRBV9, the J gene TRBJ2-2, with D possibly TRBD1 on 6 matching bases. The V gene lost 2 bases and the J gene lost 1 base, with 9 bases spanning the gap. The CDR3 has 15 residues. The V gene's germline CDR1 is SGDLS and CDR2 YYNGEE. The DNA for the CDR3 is TGTGCCAGCAGCGTCGGGACACTGAACACCGGGGAGCTGTTTTTT. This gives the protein CASSVGTLNTGELFF.

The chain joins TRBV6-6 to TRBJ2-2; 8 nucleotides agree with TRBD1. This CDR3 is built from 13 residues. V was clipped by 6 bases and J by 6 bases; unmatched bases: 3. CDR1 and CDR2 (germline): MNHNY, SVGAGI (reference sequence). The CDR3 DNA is TGTGCCAGCAGAGGACAGGGTCCCGGGGAGCTGTTTTTT. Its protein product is CASRGQGPGELFF.

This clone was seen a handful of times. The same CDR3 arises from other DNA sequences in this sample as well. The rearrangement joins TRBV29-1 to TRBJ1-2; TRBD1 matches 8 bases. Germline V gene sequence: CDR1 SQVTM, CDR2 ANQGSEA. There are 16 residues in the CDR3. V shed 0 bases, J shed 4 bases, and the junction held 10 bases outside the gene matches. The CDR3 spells CSVEDLDRESLYGYTF. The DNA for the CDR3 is TGCAGCGTTGAAGATCTGGACAGGGAGTCCCTCTATGGCTACACCTTC. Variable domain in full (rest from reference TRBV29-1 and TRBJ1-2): SAVISQKPSRDICQRGTSLTIQCQVDSQVTMMFWYRQQPGQSLTLIATANQGSEATYESGFVIDKFPISRPNLTFSTLTVSNMSPEDSSIYLCSVEDLDRESLYGYTFGSGTRLTVV.

The CDR3 reads CASSELGSGGRTQYF. The CDR3, as DNA: TGTGCCAGCAGTGAATTGGGGAGCGGGGGGCGGACCCAGTACTTC. The chain uses TRBV25-1 and TRBJ2-5, with 9 bases lining up with TRBD2. The CDR3 has 15 amino acids. Germline V gene lookup returns CDR1 MGHDK and CDR2 SYGVNS. V lost 1 base to trimming and J lost 7 bases; unmatched junction nucleotides: 7.

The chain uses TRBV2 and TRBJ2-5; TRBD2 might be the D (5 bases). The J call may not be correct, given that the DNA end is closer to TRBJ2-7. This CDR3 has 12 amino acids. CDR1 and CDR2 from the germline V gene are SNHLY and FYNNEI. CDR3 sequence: CASNRGPGEQYF. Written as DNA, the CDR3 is TGTGCCTCTAACCGGGGTCCGGGCGAGCAGTACTTC.

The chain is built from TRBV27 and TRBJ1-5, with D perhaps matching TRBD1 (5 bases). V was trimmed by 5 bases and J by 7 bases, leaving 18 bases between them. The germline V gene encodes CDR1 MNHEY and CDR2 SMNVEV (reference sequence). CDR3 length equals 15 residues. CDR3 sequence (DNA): TGTGCCAGCAGTCCGTCCTGGGAAAGGGGACAGCCCCAGCATTTT. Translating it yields CASSPSWERGQPQHF.

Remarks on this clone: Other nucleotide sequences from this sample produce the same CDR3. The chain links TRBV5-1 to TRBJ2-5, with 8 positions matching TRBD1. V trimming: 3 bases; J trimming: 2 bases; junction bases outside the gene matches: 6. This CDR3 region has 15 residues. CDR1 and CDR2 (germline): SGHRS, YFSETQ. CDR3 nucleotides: TGCGCCAGCAGCTCGGACAGGGTGGGTCAAGAGACCCAGTACTTC. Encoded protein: CASSSDRVGQETQYF.

The CDR3 loop reads CASSPPGAQETQYF. Here the CDR3 DNA reads TGTGCCAGCTCACCACCGGGGGCACAAGAGACCCAGTACTTC. This sequence joins TRBV18 and TRBJ2-5, with a tentative D call TRBD1 (6 bases). CDR1 and CDR2 from the germline V gene are KGHSH and LQKENI. The CDR3 consists of 14 residues. Trimming cost V 0 bases and J 2 bases, with 7 bases left between them.

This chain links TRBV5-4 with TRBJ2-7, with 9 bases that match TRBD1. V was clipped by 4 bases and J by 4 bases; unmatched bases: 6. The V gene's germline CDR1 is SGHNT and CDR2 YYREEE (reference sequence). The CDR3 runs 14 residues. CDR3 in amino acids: CASSPRQGVYEQYF. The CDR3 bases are TGTGCCAGCAGCCCAAGACAGGGGGTGTACGAGCAGTACTTC. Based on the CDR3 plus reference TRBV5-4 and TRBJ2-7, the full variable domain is ETGVTQSPTHLIKTRGQQVTLRCSSQSGHNTVSWYQQALGQGPQFIFQYYREEENGRGNFPPRFSGLQFPNYSSELNVNALELDDSALYLCASSPRQGVYEQYFGPGTRLTVT.